The 32 T cell receptor beta chains below all came from one sample that was sequenced in a study of blood T cells in healthy people across ages. Combining a sample-barcoded 5' primer with a J-beta primer mix, a second PCR ran for roughly 6 to 11 cycles. In TCRdb, the 5' RACE reads were re-called with MiXCR into one record per CDR3 protein. The table has about 1.6 million distinct CDR3 sequences, about 32% seen once; the top ten hold around 11%. The sample taken for sequencing was blood. The source is a woman between 25 and 40 years old in good health.

This clonotype was counted only a few times. The chain links TRBV12-5 to TRBJ2-3, with 15 bases that match TRBD2. The CDR3 has 17 amino acids. J lost 3 bases, V lost 4 bases, and 5 bases had no gene match. Looked up from germline, CDR1 is LGHNT and CDR2 is FRNRAP. The CDR3 sequence is CASGSRTSGRATDTQYF. In DNA, the CDR3 is TGTGCTAGTGGTTCCCGGACTAGCGGGAGGGCTACAGATACGCAGTATTTT.

This clonotype has a handful of counts. The chain recombines TRBV5-1 with TRBJ2-1, with 12 nucleotides matching TRBD2. Germline V gene lookup returns CDR1 SGHRS and CDR2 YFSETQ. Germline trimming cut 3 bases from V and 6 bases from J; bases unmatched to any gene: 7. There are 16 residues in the CDR3. The CDR3 bases are TGCGCCAGCAGCTGGGAACTAGCGGGGGGCCGCAATGAGCAGTTCTTC. It specifies CASSWELAGGRNEQFF.

This clonotype was seen once. The V call is TRBV27, the J call TRBJ1-4; unclear D gene. Germline assignment: CDR1 MNHEY and CDR2 SMNVEV (reference sequence). The length of the CDR3 is 14 residues. V was pared by 8 bases and J by 0 bases, with 10 bases between. The CDR3 coding sequence is TGTGCCAGCCCAGAAAACGCAACTAATGAAAAACTGTTTTTT. As protein: CASPENATNEKLFF.

CDR3 protein: CASSHYLWKRANEKLFF. CDR3 coding DNA: TGTGCCAGCAGTCATTACTTATGGAAAAGGGCAAATGAAAAACTGTTTTTT. This chain connects TRBV6-4 to TRBJ1-4; D ambiguous. Germline CDR1 is MRHNA and CDR2 is SNTAGT. V dropped 5 bases and J dropped 5 bases, with 21 bases sitting between them. This CDR3 region has 17 residues.

V is TRBV4-1 and J is TRBJ2-1; maybe TRBD2 (6 bases). Germline CDR1 and CDR2: MGHRA and YSYEKL. CDR3 length: 17 amino acids. Between the trimmed V and J ends, which lost 1 base and 4 bases, there was a span of 17 bases. DNA for the CDR3: TGCGCCAGCAGCCAAGGACTACGGGACTTTCAATACAATGAGCAGTTCTTC. Translation: CASSQGLRDFQYNEQFF.

V usage is TRBV12-3 or TRBV12-4 and J usage is TRBJ1-4; a possible D gene is TRBD1 (5 bases). The CDR3 contains 12 residues. Trimming took 8 bases from V and 8 from J, leaving 12 bases between them. DNA for the CDR3: TGTGCCAGCGGGGGGGGAGGGGAAAAACTGTTTTTT. Translation gives CASGGGGEKLFF.

This chain connects TRBV20-1 to TRBJ2-1, with TRBD2 matching over 9 bases. The CDR3 runs to 14 residues. CDR1 and CDR2 (germline): DFQATT, SNEGSKA (reference sequence). The CDR3 sequence is CSATQTSGAQEQFF. CDR3 nucleotides: TGCAGCGCCACTCAGACTAGCGGCGCTCAGGAGCAGTTCTTC.

The chain is built from TRBV18 and TRBJ1-5, with D unclear. Germline CDR1 is KGHSH and CDR2 is LQKENI. This CDR3 comprises 16 residues. The V gene lost 5 bases and the J gene lost 0 bases, with 14 bases spanning the gap. The CDR3 sequence is CASSVHRAYSNQPQHF. The CDR3 bases are TGTGCCAGCTCAGTTCACAGAGCCTATAGCAATCAGCCCCAGCATTTT. The full variable domain, with the rest looked up from reference TRBV18 and TRBJ1-5, is NAGVMQNPRHLVRRRGQEARLRCSPMKGHSHVYWYRQLPEEGLKFMVYLQKENIIDESGMPKERFSAEFPKEGPSILRIQQVVRGDSAAYFCASSVHRAYSNQPQHFGDGTRLSIL.

This clonotype was seen more than once but under ten times. The CDR3 here is CSARDPLRTDLNTEAFF. The DNA of the CDR3 is TGCAGTGCTAGAGATCCCTTGCGGACGGACTTGAACACTGAAGCTTTCTTT. This chain connects TRBV20-1 to TRBJ1-1, with no clear D. This CDR3 has 17 amino acids. The V end lost 0 bases, the J end lost 0 bases, and 17 bases lay between the germline ends. Germline V CDR1 and CDR2: DFQATT, SNEGSKA (reference sequence).

This rearrangement joins TRBV7-9 to TRBJ2-7; D may be TRBD1 or TRBD2 (5 bases each). Germline CDR1 reads SEHNR; CDR2 reads FQNEAQ (reference sequence). Trimming took off 6 bases at V and 2 bases at J, with 20 bases between the two ends. The CDR3 has 16 amino acids. This CDR3 reads CASSSTSWGNPYEQYF. DNA of the CDR3: TGTGCCAGCAGTTCAACCTCGTGGGGGAACCCCTACGAGCAGTACTTC. The complete variable domain, with remaining parts taken from reference TRBV7-9 and TRBJ2-7, reads DTGVSQNPRHKITKRGQNVTFRCDPISEHNRLYWYRQTLGQGPEFLTYFQNEAQLEKSRLLSDRFSAERPKGSFSTLEIQRTEQGDSAMYLCASSSTSWGNPYEQYFGPGTRLTVT.

This clonotype occurred many times. The genes are TRBV7-2 and TRBJ2-7; 7 positions match TRBD1. CDR1 and CDR2 (germline): SGHTA, FQGNSA. V was pared by 2 bases and J by 6 bases, with 10 bases of the junction left unmatched. The CDR3 runs 15 residues. The CDR3 DNA reads as TGTGCCAGCAGCTTACGGGGACAGAGAGCCTCCGAGCAGTACTTC. It translates to CASSLRGQRASEQYF.

The chain employs TRBV3-1 and TRBJ2-5; 9 bases agree with TRBD1. Germline loops: CDR1 LGHDT, CDR2 YNNKEL (reference sequence). V lost 1 base to trimming and J lost 2 bases; unmatched junction nucleotides: 8. The length of the CDR3 is 17 residues. CDR3 DNA sequence: TGTGCCAGCAGCCAAGTTCCGGGACAGGGACCTCAAGAGACCCAGTACTTC. It encodes CASSQVPGQGPQETQYF.

CDR3 residues: CASSQEGTSGSNGELFF. CDR3 sequence (DNA): TGTGCCAGCAGCCAAGAAGGGACTAGCGGGAGCAACGGGGAGCTGTTTTTT. J is TRBJ2-2 and V is TRBV4-2, with TRBD2 matching over 14 bases. Germline CDR1 reads LGHNA; CDR2 reads YNFKEQ. Trimming cost V 0 bases and J 7 bases; bases outside gene matches: 4. The CDR3 spans 17 residues.

This chain links TRBV9 with TRBJ1-1; 7 bases are a match to TRBD1. CDR3 size: 14 residues. After removal of 1 base from V and 3 bases from J, the junction contained 3 bases not matched to a gene. The V gene's germline CDR1 is SGDLS and CDR2 YYNGEE. CDR3 loop: CASSVSTGHTEAFF. CDR3 DNA: TGTGCCAGCAGCGTATCGACAGGGCACACTGAAGCTTTCTTT.

This clonotype was observed a few times. The chain employs TRBV14 and TRBJ1-2, with D possibly being TRBD1 (6 bases). Trimming cost V 4 bases and J 1 base, with 10 bases left between them. CDR1 SGHDN and CDR2 FVKESK come from the germline V gene. This CDR3 has 14 residues. Written as DNA, the CDR3 is TGTGCCAGCAGCCGGACAGAACTTAACTATGGCTACACCTTC. This translates into CASSRTELNYGYTF.

This clonotype was counted only a few times. The chain employs TRBV11-2 and TRBJ2-7; TRBD2 aligns across 7 bases. Germline CDR1 and CDR2: SGHAT and FQNNGV. Unmatched junction bases numbered 7, after V lost 6 bases and J lost 2 bases. The CDR3 length is 14 residues. This CDR3 reads CASRYSGLAYEQYF. In DNA form, the CDR3 reads TGTGCCAGCAGATATTCCGGACTAGCCTACGAGCAGTACTTC.

The chain combines TRBV27 with TRBJ2-3; D gene unclear. V was shortened by 3 bases and J by 8 bases, with 6 bases between the two germline ends. The V gene's germline CDR1 is MNHEY and CDR2 SMNVEV (reference sequence). The CDR3 extends over 11 amino acids. CDR3 in amino acids: CASSFMGTQYF. CDR3 sequence (DNA): TGTGCCAGCAGTTTTATGGGTACGCAGTATTTT.

The J gene is TRBJ2-5, the V gene TRBV27, with TRBD2 matching 15 bases. Germline V CDR1 and CDR2: MNHEY, SMNVEV (reference sequence). The CDR3 contains 14 residues. Trimming cost V 6 bases and J 9 bases; bases outside gene matches: 5. CDR3 bases: TGTGCCAGCAGCGGACTAGCGGGGGGGGAGGCCCAGTACTTC. This translates into CASSGLAGGEAQYF.

V gene TRBV6-2 or TRBV6-3 combines with J gene TRBJ1-2; D unresolved. CDR3 length equals 15 residues. V lost 4 bases to trimming and J lost 9 bases, with 21 bases between them. Per germline, CDR1 MNHEY and CDR2 SVGEGT. CDR3 residues: CASSSSRPTTMSYTF. As DNA, the CDR3 is TGTGCCAGCAGTTCCTCCCGCCCGACGACTATGAGCTACACCTTC.

The chain joins TRBV20-1 to TRBJ1-4; D is possibly TRBD1 (5 bases). CDR1 and CDR2 (germline): DFQATT, SNEGSKA (reference sequence). Trimming took 0 bases from V and 7 from J, leaving 12 bases between them. The CDR3 contains 14 residues. The CDR3, as DNA: TGCAGTGCTAGAGAAAGACAGTTTGGTGAAAAACTGTTTTTT. Translation gives CSARERQFGEKLFF.

The rearrangement links TRBV5-1 to TRBJ1-1; 8 bases map to TRBD1. Germline CDR1 is SGHRS and CDR2 is YFSETQ. Trimming took 0 bases from V and 11 from J; bases not matched to a gene: 15. The CDR3 length is 16 residues. CDR3 nucleotide sequence: TGCGCCAGCAGCTTGGAGGAGACAGGGGCCCTAGGTGGTGCTTTCTTT. Translation gives CASSLEETGALGGAFF.

The chain couples TRBV12-3 or TRBV12-4 to TRBJ1-5; the D is unclear. V gave up 5 bases and J gave up 5 bases, with 10 bases separating them. This CDR3 has 13 amino acids. The CDR3 loop is CASSGILDQPQHF. Written as DNA, the CDR3 is TGTGCCAGCAGTGGGATTTTGGATCAGCCCCAGCATTTT.

The V and J genes are TRBV7-8 and TRBJ2-1; TRBD2 agrees at 7 bases. The CDR3 is 10 residues long. The J segment lost 13 bases and the V segment lost 8 bases, leaving 5 bases of the junction unmatched. Germline V CDR1 and CDR2: SGHVS, FQNEAQ. In nucleotides, the CDR3 is TGTGCCAGCGGGCTAGCGGTACAGTTCTTC. This gives the protein CASGLAVQFF.

V and J are TRBV9 and TRBJ2-7; D gene unclear. Germline V gene data show CDR1 as SGDLS and CDR2 as YYNGEE. The CDR3 sequence is 14 residues long. V was clipped by 0 bases and J by 4 bases, with 11 bases between them. This chain's CDR3 is CASSVAQGAYEQYF. The DNA of the CDR3 is TGTGCCAGCAGCGTAGCTCAAGGAGCGTACGAGCAGTACTTC.

The rearrangement links TRBV20-1 to TRBJ2-7; 9 bases line up with TRBD1. After removal of 6 bases from V and 5 bases from J, the junction contained 11 bases not matched to a gene. CDR3 size: 14 residues. CDR1 is DFQATT, CDR2 SNEGSKA, per germline (reference sequence). The CDR3 here is CSAPGTGLEDEQYF. The DNA of the CDR3 is TGCAGTGCGCCGGGGACAGGGCTAGAAGACGAGCAGTACTTC.

In its sample, this clonotype was seen a few times. This chain connects TRBV20-1 to TRBJ2-1; 8 bases are a match to TRBD1. The CDR3 has 16 amino acids. The germline gives CDR1 DFQATT, CDR2 SNEGSKA (reference sequence). V dropped 3 bases and J dropped 2; count of bases not matched to a gene: 9. This CDR3 is CSASNLRDRTYNEQFF. In DNA form, the CDR3 reads TGCAGTGCTAGTAACCTCCGGGACAGGACCTACAATGAGCAGTTCTTC.

This clonotype came up a few times. The V and J genes are TRBV2 and TRBJ2-7; D unresolved. Trimming took 6 bases from V and 1 from J, leaving 7 bases between them. CDR1 is SNHLY and CDR2 is FYNNEI in the germline V gene. The CDR3 totals 12 residues. The CDR3 nucleotides read TGTGCCAGCAGGTTGACTTCCTACGAGCAGTACTTC. Its protein is CASRLTSYEQYF.

This clonotype was counted only a few times. This rearrangement joins TRBV7-2 to TRBJ2-1; tentatively, D is TRBD1 or TRBD2 (7 bases each). The V gene lost 4 bases and the J gene lost 9 bases, with 13 bases spanning the gap. Germline V gene sequence: CDR1 SGHTA, CDR2 FQGNSA. The CDR3 has 13 residues. In DNA, the CDR3 is TGTGCCAGCAGCTCACAGGGGAGGGGTGAGCAGTTCTTC. It specifies CASSSQGRGEQFF.

This chain links TRBV18 with TRBJ1-5; D perhaps matches TRBD1 (6 bases). The germline V gene encodes CDR1 KGHSH and CDR2 LQKENI. This CDR3 region has 15 residues. V was trimmed by 6 bases and J by 1 base, leaving 13 bases between them. CDR3 sequence reads: CASSPQGHSNQPQHF. The CDR3 region has the DNA TGTGCCAGCTCGCCCCAGGGACACAGCAATCAGCCCCAGCATTTT.

The rearrangement uses TRBV6-6 and TRBJ1-1; D remains unclear. The ends were cut back, 7 bases at V and 6 bases at J, with 15 bases in the middle. Per germline, CDR1 MNHNY and CDR2 SVGAGI (reference sequence). The CDR3 length is 13 residues. CDR3 coding DNA: TGTGCCAGCACCCGACCTGGCAGCTCTGAAGCTTTCTTT. Translation gives CASTRPGSSEAFF.

The gene calls are TRBV27 and TRBJ2-5; TRBD2 matches at 14 bases. Germline V gene data show CDR1 as MNHEY and CDR2 as SMNVEV (reference sequence). CDR3 length equals 19 residues. The J segment lost 5 bases and the V segment lost 1 base, leaving 12 bases of the junction unmatched. DNA of the CDR3: TGTGCCAGCAGTTTATTGCCGATTGAGACTAGCGGGAGGGGGGAGACCCAGTACTTC. This gives the protein CASSLLPIETSGRGETQYF.

V is TRBV5-1 and J is TRBJ2-3, with D maybe TRBD2 (5 bases). The CDR3 length is 16 residues. Germline-derived CDR1 and CDR2 are SGHRS and YFSETQ. The germline V and J ends were trimmed by 4 bases and 5 bases, with 20 bases remaining between them. CDR3 nucleotide sequence: TGCGCCAGCAGCCCCGGAGGCAGAACTCGGGGAGATACGCAGTATTTT. Its protein product is CASSPGGRTRGDTQYF.